This TCR beta chain originates from a study of blood T cell repertoires in COVID-19. Study overall: Acute and convalescent COVID-19 specimens originated in the United States, Italy and Spain.

Libraries were prepared by immunoSEQ multiplex PCR; TCRdb keeps only in-frame clonotypes and omits some of them. Here the sample spans around 330,000 clones, about 89% being singletons. Living in about two dozen US areas, the participants were between 18 and 89 years of age. Germline assignment: CDR1 MRHNA and CDR2 SNTAGT. The CDR3 has 18 amino acids. With 2 bases clipped from V and 5 bases from J, the junction kept 13 bases outside the gene matches. The material sequenced was PBMCs or T cells enriched from blood (not recorded which). The TCR was taken from a woman between 35 and 50 years old who had recovered from COVID-19. The chain recombines TRBV6-4 with TRBJ2-1; TRBD1 aligns across 9 bases. Here the CDR3 reads CASSDETGGTLPDNEQFF. In nucleotides, the CDR3 is TGTGCCAGCAGTGACGAAACAGGGGGCACCCTTCCCGACAATGAGCAGTTCTTC.